This TCR beta chain emerged from a study of beta chain features in type 1 diabetes. Study results and caveats: In the patient group, naive, central memory and Treg TCRB repertoires seemed more alike than in the healthy donor group. It was not settled here whether HLA type affects TCRB rearrangement. In type 1 diabetes patients, VDJ junctions had fewer insertions; deletions at these junctions were more frequent.

The entirety of the isolated RNA underwent reverse transcription, so expressed TCRB transcripts were sequenced. The method was immunoSEQ multiplex PCR; TCRdb's version includes in-frame clones alone and lacks a portion of them. The sample contains 90,000 to 110,000 clones, almost 40% of which appear only once. Each of the sorted populations had a purity greater than 98%. This clone showed up just once. Antigen: not known. The CDR3 is 12 amino acids. Germline CDR1 reads SGHDT; CDR2 reads YYEEEE. V dropped 5 bases and J dropped 5 bases, with 10 bases sitting between them. The sequencing input was stem cell memory CD4+ T cells from blood. The V call is TRBV5-6, the J call TRBJ1-2; tentatively, D is TRBD1 (5 bases). This sequence originates from a woman younger than 30 in good health. CDR3: CASRDSSYGYTF. The CDR3 DNA reads TGTGCCAGCAGAGACAGCTCTTATGGCTACACCTTC.